This T cell receptor (beta chain) was recorded in a study of spatial heterogeneity in lung cancer. There are 15 residues in the CDR3. V lost 0 bases to trimming and J lost 6 bases; unmatched junction nucleotides: 6. Germline V gene lookup returns CDR1 SGHRS and CDR2 YFSETQ. The sample holds a few counts of this clonotype. Its antigen is still unknown. Every TCR cDNA molecule bore its own unique molecular identifier. TCRdb redid the calling of the 5' RACE reads with MiXCR, one entry per CDR3 protein. The table records under 100,000 distinct CDR3 sequences, approximately 8.9% of them present only once. Points from the study as a whole: Blood contained ubiquitous expanded tumor TCRs more at resection than at follow-up.

Time point given: sample taken at primary tumor resection. In each case, whole RNA from tumor, nontumor lung or frozen PBMC was sequenced unsorted. Samples were donated by 72 untreated early-stage non-small cell lung cancer patients. The chain employs TRBV5-1 and TRBJ1-5; TRBD1 agrees at 7 bases. The origin of this receptor is a male donor with early-stage non-small cell lung cancer. The sequencing used PBMCs, collected at surgery. CDR3 loop: CASSLAGQPGQPQHF. CDR3 DNA: TGCGCCAGCAGCTTGGCGGGACAGCCGGGTCAGCCCCAGCATTTT.